This TCR beta chain was identified during a study of cytotoxic CD8 clonotypes in ibrutinib-treated CLL. Method: immunoSEQ multiplex PCR; TCRdb's copy keeps in-frame clones and lacks some. The sample lists some 98,000 clones; 70% to 80% were seen once. CDR1 is SGHAT and CDR2 is FQNNGV in the germline V gene. CDR3 length: 13 residues. The junction had 0 bases not matched to a gene; V was cut back by 0 bases and J by 4 bases. The clonotype was recovered from a human donor with chronic lymphocytic leukemia. This sequence joins TRBV11-2 and TRBJ2-7; 7 bases agree with TRBD2. The source was PBMCs, collected after 12 months of ibrutinib treatment. The CDR3 here is CASSLDGGYEQYF. The CDR3 DNA reads TGTGCCAGCAGCTTAGACGGGGGGTACGAGCAGTACTTC.